The sequence of this T cell receptor (beta chain) was determined in a study of blood T cell repertoires in COVID-19. The overall study: The United States, Italy and Spain supplied acute and convalescent COVID-19 samples.

Profiling relied on immunoSEQ multiplex PCR, and the TCRdb table lists in-frame clones only, not all of them. In the table there are approximately 140,000 clones, over 80% of which are singletons. V shed 3 bases and J shed 4 bases, with 15 bases lying between them. CDR1 is SGHKS, CDR2 YYEKEE, per germline (reference sequence). This CDR3 has 15 residues. What was sequenced was peripheral blood. The chain has TRBV5-5 and TRBJ2-3; D may be TRBD1 (5 bases). This receptor was obtained from a man aged 35-49 years with active or convalescent COVID-19. The CDR3 nucleotides are TGTGCCAGCAGCTGGTCCTCAGGGATGGCAGATACGCAGTATTTT. Amino acid sequence: CASSWSSGMADTQYF.